The text below deals with one TCR beta chain. Its antigen is undetermined. This sample was taken from a study of response to subunit inactivated influenza vaccine. General study findings and limits: Each seasonal flu vaccination may recruit only limited new T cells, authors suggested.

TCRdb recomputed calls from the RT-PCR reads with MiXCR, one row per CDR3 protein. The profile covers 650,000 to 850,000 distinct CDR3 sequences, with around 13% appearing a single time and less than 9% taken by the ten largest. The clonotype comes from a man in his fifties who received an inactivated influenza vaccine. This sample comprised PBMCs from blood, obtained around 14 days before vaccination.

CDR3 in amino acids: CASSSYLTGTPNYGYTF. In nucleotides, the CDR3 is TGTGCCAGCAGCTCCTACTTAACAGGGACCCCTAACTATGGCTACACCTTC. This chain uses TRBV7-9 with TRBJ1-2, with a tentative D call TRBD1 (6 bases). V lost 4 bases to trimming and J lost 0 bases, with 18 bases between them. The germline gives CDR1 SEHNR, CDR2 FQNEAQ (reference sequence). The CDR3 has 17 amino acids.